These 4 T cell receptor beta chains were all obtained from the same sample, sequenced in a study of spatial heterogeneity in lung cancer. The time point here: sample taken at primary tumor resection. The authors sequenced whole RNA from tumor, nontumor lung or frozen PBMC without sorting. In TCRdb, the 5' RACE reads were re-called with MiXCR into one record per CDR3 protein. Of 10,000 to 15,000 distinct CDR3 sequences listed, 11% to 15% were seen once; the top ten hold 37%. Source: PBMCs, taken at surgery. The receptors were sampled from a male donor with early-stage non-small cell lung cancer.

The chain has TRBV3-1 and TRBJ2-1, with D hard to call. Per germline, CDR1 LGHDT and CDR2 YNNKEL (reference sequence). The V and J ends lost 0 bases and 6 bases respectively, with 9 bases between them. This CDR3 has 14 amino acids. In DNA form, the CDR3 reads TGTGCCAGCAGCCAAGAGGTATCATTCAATGAGCAGTTCTTC. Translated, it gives CASSQEVSFNEQFF.

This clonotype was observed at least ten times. This CDR3 is CASSHRGTSTDTQYF. The DNA for the CDR3 is TGTGCCAGCAGCCACAGGGGGACCAGCACAGATACGCAGTATTTT. The genes are TRBV5-5 and TRBJ2-3; 8 bases are shared with TRBD1. This CDR3 is 15 amino acids long. Germline lookup yields CDR1 SGHKS and CDR2 YYEKEE (reference sequence). Trimming took 4 bases from V and 0 from J; bases not matched to a gene: 4.

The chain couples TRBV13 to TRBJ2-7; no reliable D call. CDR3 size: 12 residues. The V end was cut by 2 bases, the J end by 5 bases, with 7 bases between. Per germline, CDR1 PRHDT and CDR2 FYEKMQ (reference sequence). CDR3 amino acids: CASSLFLNEQYF. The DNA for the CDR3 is TGTGCCAGCAGCTTATTTCTTAACGAGCAGTACTTC. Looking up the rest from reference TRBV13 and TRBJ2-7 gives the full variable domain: AAGVIQSPRHLIKEKRETATLKCYPIPRHDTVYWYQQGPGQDPQFLISFYEKMQSDKGSIPDRFSAQQFSDYHSELNMSSLELGDSALYFCASSLFLNEQYFGPGTRLTVT.

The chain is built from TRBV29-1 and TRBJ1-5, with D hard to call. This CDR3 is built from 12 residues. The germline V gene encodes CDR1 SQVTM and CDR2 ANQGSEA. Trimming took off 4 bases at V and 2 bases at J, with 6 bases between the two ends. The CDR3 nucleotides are TGCAGCGTTGGAGCCGGCAATCAGCCCCAGCATTTT. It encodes CSVGAGNQPQHF.